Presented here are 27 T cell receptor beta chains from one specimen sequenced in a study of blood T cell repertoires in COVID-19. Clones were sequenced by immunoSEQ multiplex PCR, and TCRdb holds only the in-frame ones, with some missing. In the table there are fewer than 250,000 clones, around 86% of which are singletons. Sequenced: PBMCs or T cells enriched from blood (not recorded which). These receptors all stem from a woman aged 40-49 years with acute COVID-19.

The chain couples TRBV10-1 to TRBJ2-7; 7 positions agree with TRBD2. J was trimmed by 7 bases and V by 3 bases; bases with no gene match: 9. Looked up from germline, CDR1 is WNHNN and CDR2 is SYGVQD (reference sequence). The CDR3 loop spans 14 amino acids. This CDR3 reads CASSDGGSSREQYF. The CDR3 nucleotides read TGCGCCAGCAGTGATGGCGGGAGTTCAAGGGAGCAGTACTTC.

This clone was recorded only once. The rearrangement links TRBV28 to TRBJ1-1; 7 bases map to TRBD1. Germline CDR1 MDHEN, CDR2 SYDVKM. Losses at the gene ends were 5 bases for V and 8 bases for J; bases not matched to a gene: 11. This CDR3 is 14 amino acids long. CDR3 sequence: CASSTRQGMVEAFF. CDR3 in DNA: TGTGCCAGCAGTACCCGACAGGGCATGGTAGAAGCTTTCTTT.

CDR3 region: CASSFDGMNTGELFF. The CDR3 coding sequence is TGCGCCAGCAGCTTCGACGGGATGAACACCGGGGAGCTGTTTTTT. This sequence joins TRBV5-1 and TRBJ2-2, with a weak D call TRBD2 (5 bases). CDR1 is SGHRS and CDR2 is YFSETQ in the germline V gene. Trimming cost V 2 bases and J 1 base, with 9 bases left between them. This CDR3 has 15 residues.

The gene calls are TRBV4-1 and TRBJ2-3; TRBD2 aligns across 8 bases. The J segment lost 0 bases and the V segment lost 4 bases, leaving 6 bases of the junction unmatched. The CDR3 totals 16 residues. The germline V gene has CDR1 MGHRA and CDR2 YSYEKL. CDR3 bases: TGCGCCAGCAGCCCCGTACTAGCGGCTAGCACAGATACGCAGTATTTT. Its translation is CASSPVLAASTDTQYF.

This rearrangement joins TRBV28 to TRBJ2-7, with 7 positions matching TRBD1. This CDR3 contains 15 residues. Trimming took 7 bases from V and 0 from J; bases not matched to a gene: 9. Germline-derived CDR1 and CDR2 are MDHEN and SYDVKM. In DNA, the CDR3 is TGTGCCAGCATCGAATCCCGGGACAGCTCCTACGAGCAGTACTTC. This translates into CASIESRDSSYEQYF.

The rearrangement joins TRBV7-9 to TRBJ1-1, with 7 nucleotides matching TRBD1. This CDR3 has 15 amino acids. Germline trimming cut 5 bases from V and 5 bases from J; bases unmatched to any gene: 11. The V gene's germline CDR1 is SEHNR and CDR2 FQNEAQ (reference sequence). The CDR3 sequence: CASSHGQAFGTEAFF. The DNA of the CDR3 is TGTGCCAGCAGCCATGGACAGGCGTTTGGGACTGAAGCTTTCTTT. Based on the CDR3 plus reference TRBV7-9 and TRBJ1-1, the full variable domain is DTGVSQNPRHKITKRGQNVTFRCDPISEHNRLYWYRQTLGQGPEFLTYFQNEAQLEKSRLLSDRFSAERPKGSFSTLEIQRTEQGDSAMYLCASSHGQAFGTEAFFGQGTRLTVV.

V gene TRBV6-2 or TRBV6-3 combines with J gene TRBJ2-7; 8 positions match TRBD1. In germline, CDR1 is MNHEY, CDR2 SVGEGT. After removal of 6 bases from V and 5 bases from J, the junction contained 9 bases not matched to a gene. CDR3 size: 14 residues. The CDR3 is CASSLPDRVHEQYF. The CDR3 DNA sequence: TGTGCCAGCAGCCTCCCGGACAGGGTACACGAGCAGTACTTC.

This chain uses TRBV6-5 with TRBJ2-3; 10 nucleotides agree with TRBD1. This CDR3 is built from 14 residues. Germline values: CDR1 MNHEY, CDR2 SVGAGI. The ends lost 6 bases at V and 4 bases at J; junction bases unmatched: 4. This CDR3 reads CASRGTGAADTQYF. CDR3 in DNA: TGTGCCAGCAGGGGGACAGGGGCAGCAGATACGCAGTATTTT.

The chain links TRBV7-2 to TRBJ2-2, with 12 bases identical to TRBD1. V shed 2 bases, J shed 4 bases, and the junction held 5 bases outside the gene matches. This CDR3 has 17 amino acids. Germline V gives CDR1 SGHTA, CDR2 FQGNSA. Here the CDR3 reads CASSLRGQGAFTGELFF. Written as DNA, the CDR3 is TGTGCCAGCAGCTTACGGGGACAGGGGGCGTTCACCGGGGAGCTGTTTTTT.

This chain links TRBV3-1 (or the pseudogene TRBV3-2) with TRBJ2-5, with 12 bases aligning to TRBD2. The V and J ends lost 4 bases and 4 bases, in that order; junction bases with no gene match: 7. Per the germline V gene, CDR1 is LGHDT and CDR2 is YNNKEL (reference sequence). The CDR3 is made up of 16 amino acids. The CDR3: CASSPTTSGSRETQYF. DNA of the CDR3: TGTGCCAGCAGCCCGACGACTAGCGGGAGTAGAGAGACCCAGTACTTC.

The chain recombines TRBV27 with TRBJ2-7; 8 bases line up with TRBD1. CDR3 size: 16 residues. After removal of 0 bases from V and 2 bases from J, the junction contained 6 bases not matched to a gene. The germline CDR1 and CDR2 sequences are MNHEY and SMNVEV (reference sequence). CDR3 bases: TGTGCCAGCAGTTTATCTCGGACAGGGATCACCTACGAGCAGTACTTC. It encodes CASSLSRTGITYEQYF.

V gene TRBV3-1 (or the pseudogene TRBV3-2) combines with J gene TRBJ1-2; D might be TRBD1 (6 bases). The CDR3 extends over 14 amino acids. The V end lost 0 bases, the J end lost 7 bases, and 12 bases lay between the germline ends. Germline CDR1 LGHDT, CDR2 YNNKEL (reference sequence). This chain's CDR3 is CASSQDAGAVGYTF. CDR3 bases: TGTGCCAGCAGCCAAGATGCAGGGGCGGTTGGCTACACCTTC.

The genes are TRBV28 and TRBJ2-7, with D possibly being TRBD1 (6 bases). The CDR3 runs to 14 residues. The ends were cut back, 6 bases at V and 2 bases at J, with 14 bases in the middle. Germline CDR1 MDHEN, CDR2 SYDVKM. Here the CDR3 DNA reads TGTGCCAGCAGCCGAGGGGGAAACACCTACGAGCAGTACTTC. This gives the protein CASSRGGNTYEQYF. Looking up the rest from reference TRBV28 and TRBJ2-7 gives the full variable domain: DVKVTQSSRYLVKRTGEKVFLECVQDMDHENMFWYRQDPGLGLRLIYFSYDVKMKEKGDIPEGYSVSREKKERFSLILESASTNQTSMYLCASSRGGNTYEQYFGPGTRLTVT.

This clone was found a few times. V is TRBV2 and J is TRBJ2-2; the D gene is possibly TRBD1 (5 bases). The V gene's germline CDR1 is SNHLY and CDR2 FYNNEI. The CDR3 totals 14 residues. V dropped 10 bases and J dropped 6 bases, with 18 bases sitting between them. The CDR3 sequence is CATYPRLGPGELFF. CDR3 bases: TGTGCCACCTACCCCAGACTGGGGCCCGGGGAGCTGTTTTTT.

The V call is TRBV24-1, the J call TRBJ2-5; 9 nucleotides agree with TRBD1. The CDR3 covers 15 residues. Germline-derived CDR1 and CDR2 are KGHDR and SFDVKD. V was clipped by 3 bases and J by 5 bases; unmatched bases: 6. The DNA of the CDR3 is TGTGCCACCAGTGATGGGGGACAGGGTGAGGAGACCCAGTACTTC. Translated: CATSDGGQGEETQYF.

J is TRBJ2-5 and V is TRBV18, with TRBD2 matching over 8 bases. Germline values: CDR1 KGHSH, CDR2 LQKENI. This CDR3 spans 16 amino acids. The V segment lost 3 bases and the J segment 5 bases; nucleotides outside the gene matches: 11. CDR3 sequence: CASSPMAGGTRETQYF. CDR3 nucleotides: TGTGCCAGCTCACCGATGGCGGGAGGCACCCGGGAGACCCAGTACTTC.

The CDR3 region is CAISESITGGPHNEQFF. CDR3 in DNA: TGTGCCATCAGTGAGTCGATAACGGGAGGACCTCACAATGAGCAGTTCTTC. The J gene is TRBJ2-1, the V gene TRBV10-3, with 7 bases fitting TRBD2. J was trimmed by 5 bases and V by 0 bases; bases with no gene match: 10. The CDR3 contains 17 residues. The germline V gene has CDR1 ENHRY and CDR2 SYGVKD.

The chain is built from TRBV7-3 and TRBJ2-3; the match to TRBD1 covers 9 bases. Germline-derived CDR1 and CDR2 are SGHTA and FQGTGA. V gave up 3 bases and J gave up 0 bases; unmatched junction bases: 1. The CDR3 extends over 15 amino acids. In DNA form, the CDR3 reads TGTGCCAGCAGCTTTACAGGGGGCAGCACAGATACGCAGTATTTT. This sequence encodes CASSFTGGSTDTQYF.

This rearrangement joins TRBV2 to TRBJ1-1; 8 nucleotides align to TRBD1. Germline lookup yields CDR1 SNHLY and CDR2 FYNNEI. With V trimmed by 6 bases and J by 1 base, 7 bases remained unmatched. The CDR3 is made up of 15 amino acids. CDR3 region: CASRALTGANTEAFF. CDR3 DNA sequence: TGTGCCAGCAGAGCACTGACAGGGGCGAACACTGAAGCTTTCTTT.

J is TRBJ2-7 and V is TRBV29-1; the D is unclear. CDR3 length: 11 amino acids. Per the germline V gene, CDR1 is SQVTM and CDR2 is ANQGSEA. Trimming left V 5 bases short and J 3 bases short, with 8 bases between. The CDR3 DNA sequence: TGCAGCGTTTATGACTTCTACGAGCAGTACTTC. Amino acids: CSVYDFYEQYF.

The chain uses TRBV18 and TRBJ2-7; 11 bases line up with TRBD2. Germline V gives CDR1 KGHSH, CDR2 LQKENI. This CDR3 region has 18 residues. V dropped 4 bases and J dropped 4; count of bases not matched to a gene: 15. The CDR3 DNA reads TGTGCCAGCTCACATTCTAGCGGGAGGACTTACTCTTCTTACGAGCAGTACTTC. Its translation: CASSHSSGRTYSSYEQYF.

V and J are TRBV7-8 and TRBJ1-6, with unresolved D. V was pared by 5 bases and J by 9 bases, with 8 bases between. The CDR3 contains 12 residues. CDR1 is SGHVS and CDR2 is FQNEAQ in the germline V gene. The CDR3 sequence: CASSPPFSPLHF. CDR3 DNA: TGTGCCAGCAGCCCTCCTTTTTCACCCCTCCACTTT.

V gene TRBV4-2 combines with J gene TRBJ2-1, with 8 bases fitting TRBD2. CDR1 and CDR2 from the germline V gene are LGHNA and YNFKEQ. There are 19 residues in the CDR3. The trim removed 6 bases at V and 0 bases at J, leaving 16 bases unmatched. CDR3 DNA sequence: TGTGCCAGCAGTCATCCCATCGGCGGGAGGCGCCGCTCCTACAATGAGCAGTTCTTC. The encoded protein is CASSHPIGGRRRSYNEQFF.

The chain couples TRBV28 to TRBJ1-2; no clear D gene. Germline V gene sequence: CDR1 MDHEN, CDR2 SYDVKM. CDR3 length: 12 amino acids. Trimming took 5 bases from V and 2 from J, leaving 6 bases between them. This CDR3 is CASSPYNYGYTF. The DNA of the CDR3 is TGTGCCAGCAGTCCCTACAACTATGGCTACACCTTC.

The CDR3 DNA is TGTGCCAGCAGTTACTCTACTGATAGCTCCTACGAGCAGTACTTC. Its protein product is CASSYSTDSSYEQYF. This chain joins TRBV6-6 and TRBJ2-7; D not resolved. Germline V gives CDR1 MNHNY, CDR2 SVGAGI (reference sequence). CDR3 length equals 15 residues. Trimming removed 0 bases at V and 0 bases at J, with 9 bases between.

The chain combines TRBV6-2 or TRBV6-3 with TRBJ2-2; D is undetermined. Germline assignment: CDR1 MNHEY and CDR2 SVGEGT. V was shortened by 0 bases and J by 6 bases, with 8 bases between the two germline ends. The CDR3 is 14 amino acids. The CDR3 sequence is CASSYSPGPGELFF. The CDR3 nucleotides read TGTGCCAGCAGTTACTCTCCTGGGCCCGGGGAGCTGTTTTTT.

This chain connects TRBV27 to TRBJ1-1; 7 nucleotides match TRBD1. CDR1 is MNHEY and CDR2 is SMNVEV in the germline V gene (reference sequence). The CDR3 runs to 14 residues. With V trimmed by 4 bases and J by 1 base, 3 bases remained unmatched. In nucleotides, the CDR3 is TGTGCCAGCAGTTATGGGACAGAGAACACTGAAGCTTTCTTT. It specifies CASSYGTENTEAFF.